The present TCR beta chain was sequenced within a study of T cell clones after liver transplantation. Study context: Immunosuppression withdrawal was tried within 2 years after liver transplantation in this trial.

TCRdb keeps only in-frame clones here, not all; method: immunoSEQ multiplex PCR. This table holds about 76,000 clones, approximately 87% found once. Relative to its sample, this clone is medium-sized. The antigen is undetermined. Study results and caveats: Conclusions were preliminary, with small, heterogeneous patient groups.

Sequencing was performed on CD4+ T cells from blood, taken at the 22-month timepoint. The source of this sequence is a human patient who received a liver transplant. The graft donor may be the source of some T cells.

The CDR3 reads CASSVFAGNTIYF. CDR3 in DNA: TGTGCCAGCAGCGTATTTGCTGGAAACACCATATATTTT. The chain links TRBV9 to TRBJ1-3; no clear D. The V gene lost 1 base and the J gene lost 2 bases, with 4 bases spanning the gap. Germline V lookup: CDR1 SGDLS, CDR2 YYNGEE. The CDR3 runs to 13 residues.